This TCR beta chain was captured by sequencing in a study of cytomegalovirus exposure and HLA in healthy donors. Findings and caveats of the study: In a later analysis, productive TCRs from donors in an Asian-associated ancestry cluster reportedly carried fewer N-insertions than the cohort mean. Under in vitro conditions, three CMV-associated chains were confirmed as specific for CMV antigens. In a later analysis, V- and J-gene trimming of beta chains associated with a DCLRE1C missense variant, replicated independently. Productive status was seen about 87% or about 30% of the time for most TCR beta V segments in an earlier analysis.

Primers included in the PCR were 60 Vbeta and 13 Jbeta primers. Assay used: immunoSEQ multiplex PCR; TCRdb lists only in-frame clones, some missing. The data show some 120,000 clones, just under 80% seen once. On this clone: Its cognate antigen is unknown.

This TCR derives from a man aged 25 to 40 in good health and CMV-seronegative. Sequencing was carried out using PBMCs.

The CDR3 spells CASSPRTANFMNTEAFF. In DNA, the CDR3 is TGTGCCAGCAGTCCCAGGACAGCAAACTTCATGAACACTGAAGCTTTCTTT. V gene TRBV2 combines with J gene TRBJ1-1; TRBD1 might be the D (6 bases). Germline CDR1 and CDR2: SNHLY and FYNNEI. V lost 5 bases and J 0 bases, leaving 19 bases between the germline ends. The CDR3 runs 17 residues.